The T cell receptor (beta chain) under discussion was sequenced for a study of cytomegalovirus exposure and HLA in healthy donors. Germline V gives CDR1 SSHAT, CDR2 FNYEAQ (reference sequence). This CDR3 comprises 13 residues. Concerning this clone: At one end the junction does not follow the germline gene, possibly because of a read error.

Sequenced by immunoSEQ multiplex PCR; TCRdb stores in-frame clones only, minus some. Of over 60,000 clones listed, around 95% are singletons. The donors were in the roughly 110-subject validation cohort; that cohort was separate from the roughly 700-subject first cohort. This sequence was found in a man aged 18-30 years in good health and CMV-seronegative. Sequencing used PBMCs. The genes are TRBV7-7 and TRBJ2-2, with 7 bases matching TRBD1. CDR3 region: CASSYDRAGELFF. CDR3 nucleotides: TGTGCTAGCAGCTATGACAGGGCCGGGGAGCTGTTTTTT.